The sequence of this T cell receptor (beta chain) was determined in a study of neurological immune-mediated disorders. Study results and limitations: No expanded-clone CDR3 amino acid sequence recurred across subjects, suggesting private TCR-beta repertoires.

V trimming: 5 bases; J trimming: 3 bases; junction bases outside the gene matches: 8. CDR1 and CDR2 from the germline V gene are SGHRS and YFSETQ. The CDR3 runs 15 residues. The starting material, 2 million PBMCs stored at -80 C, gave rise to the unsorted libraries. As for the cDNA, it was generated by 5'RACE with 10-nucleotide random UMIs. TCRdb itself ran the 5' RACE reads through MiXCR, one entry per CDR3 protein. The sample carries approximately 48,000 distinct CDR3 sequences, approximately 10% recorded once. This clonotype was seen ten or more times. Its antigen is not known. The chain uses TRBV5-1 and TRBJ2-3, with 8 bases aligning to TRBD1. This receptor was identified in a man between 65 and 79 years old with HTLV-1-associated myelopathy (HAM/TSP). The sequenced sample was PBMCs. The CDR3 protein is CASRTWTGLTDTQYF. The CDR3 coding sequence is TGCGCCAGCAGAACTTGGACAGGGCTAACAGATACGCAGTATTTT.